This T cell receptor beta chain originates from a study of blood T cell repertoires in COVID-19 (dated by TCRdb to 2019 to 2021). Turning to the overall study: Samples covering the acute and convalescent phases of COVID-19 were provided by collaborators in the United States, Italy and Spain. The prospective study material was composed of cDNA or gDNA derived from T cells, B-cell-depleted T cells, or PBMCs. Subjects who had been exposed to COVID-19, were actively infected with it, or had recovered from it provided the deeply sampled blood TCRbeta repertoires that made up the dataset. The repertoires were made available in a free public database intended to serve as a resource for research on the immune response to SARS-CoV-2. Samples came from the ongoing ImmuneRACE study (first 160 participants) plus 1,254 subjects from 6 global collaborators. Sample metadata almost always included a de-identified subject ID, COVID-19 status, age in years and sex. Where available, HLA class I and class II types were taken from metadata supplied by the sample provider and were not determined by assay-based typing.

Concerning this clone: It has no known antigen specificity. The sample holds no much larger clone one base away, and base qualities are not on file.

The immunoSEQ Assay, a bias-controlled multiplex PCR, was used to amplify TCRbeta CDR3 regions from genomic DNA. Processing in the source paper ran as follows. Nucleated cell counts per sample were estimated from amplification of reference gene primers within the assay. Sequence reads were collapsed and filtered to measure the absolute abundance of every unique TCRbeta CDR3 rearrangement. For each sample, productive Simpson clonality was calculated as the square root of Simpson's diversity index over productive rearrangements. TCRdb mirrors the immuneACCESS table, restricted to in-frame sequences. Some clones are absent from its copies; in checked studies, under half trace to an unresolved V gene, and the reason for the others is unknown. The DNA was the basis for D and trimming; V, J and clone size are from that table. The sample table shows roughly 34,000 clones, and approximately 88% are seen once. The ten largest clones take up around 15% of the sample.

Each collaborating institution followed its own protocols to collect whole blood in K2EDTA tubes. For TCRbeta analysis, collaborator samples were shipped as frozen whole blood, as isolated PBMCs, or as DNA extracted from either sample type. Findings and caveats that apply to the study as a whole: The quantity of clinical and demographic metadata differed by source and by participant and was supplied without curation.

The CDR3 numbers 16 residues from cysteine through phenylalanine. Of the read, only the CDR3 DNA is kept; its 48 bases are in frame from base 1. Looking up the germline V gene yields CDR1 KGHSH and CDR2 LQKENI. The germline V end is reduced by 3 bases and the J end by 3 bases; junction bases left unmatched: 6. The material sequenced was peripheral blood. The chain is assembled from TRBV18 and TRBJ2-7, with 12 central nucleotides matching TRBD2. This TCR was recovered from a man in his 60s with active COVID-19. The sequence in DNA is TGTGCCAGCTCACCGGGACTAGCGGGCTCAAGCTACGAGCAGTACTTC. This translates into CASSPGLAGSSYEQYF.